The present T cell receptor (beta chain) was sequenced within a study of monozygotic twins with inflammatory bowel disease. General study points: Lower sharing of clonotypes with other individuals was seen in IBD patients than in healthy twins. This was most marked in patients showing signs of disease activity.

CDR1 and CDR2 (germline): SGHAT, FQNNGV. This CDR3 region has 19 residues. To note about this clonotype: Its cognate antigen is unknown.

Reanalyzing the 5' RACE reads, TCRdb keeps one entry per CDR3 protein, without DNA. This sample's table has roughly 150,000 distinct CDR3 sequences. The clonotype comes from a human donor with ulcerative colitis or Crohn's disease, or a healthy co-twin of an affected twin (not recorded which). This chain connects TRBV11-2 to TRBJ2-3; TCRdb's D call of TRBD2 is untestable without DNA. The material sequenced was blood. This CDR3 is CASSQLRLAGVRSTDTQYF.